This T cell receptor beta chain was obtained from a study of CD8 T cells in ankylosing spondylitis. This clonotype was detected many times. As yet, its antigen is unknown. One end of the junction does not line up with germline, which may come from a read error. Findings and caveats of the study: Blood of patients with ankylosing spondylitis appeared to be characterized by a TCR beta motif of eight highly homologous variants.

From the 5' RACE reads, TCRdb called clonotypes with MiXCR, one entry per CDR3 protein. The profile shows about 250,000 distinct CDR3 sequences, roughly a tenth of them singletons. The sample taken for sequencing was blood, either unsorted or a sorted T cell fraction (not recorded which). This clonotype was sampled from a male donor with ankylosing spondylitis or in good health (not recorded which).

The CDR3 here is CARSLDIPSTDTQYF. In DNA, the CDR3 is TGTGCCAGAAGTTTGGACATCCCTAGCACAGATACGCAGTATTTT. This sequence joins TRBV12-3 or TRBV12-4 and TRBJ2-3, with D perhaps TRBD1 (5 bases). The CDR3 loop spans 15 amino acids.